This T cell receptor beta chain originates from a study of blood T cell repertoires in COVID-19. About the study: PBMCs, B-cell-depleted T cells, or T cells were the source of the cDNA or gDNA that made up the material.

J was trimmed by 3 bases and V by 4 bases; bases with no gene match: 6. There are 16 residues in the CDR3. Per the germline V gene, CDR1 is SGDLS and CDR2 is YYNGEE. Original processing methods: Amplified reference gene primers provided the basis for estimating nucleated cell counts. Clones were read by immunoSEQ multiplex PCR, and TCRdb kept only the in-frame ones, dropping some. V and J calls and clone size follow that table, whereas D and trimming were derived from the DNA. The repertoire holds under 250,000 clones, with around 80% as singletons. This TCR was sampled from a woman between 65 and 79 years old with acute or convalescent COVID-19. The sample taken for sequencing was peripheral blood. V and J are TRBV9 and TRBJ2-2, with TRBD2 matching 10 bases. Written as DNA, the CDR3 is TGTGCCAGCAGCCCTACTAGCGGGGTCGACACCGGGGAGCTGTTTTTT. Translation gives CASSPTSGVDTGELFF. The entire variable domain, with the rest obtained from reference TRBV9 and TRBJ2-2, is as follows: DSGVTQTPKHLITATGQRVTLRCSPRSGDLSVYWYQQSLDQGLQFLIQYYNGEERAKGNILERFSAQQFPDLHSELNLSSLELGDSALYFCASSPTSGVDTGELFFGEGSRLTVL.